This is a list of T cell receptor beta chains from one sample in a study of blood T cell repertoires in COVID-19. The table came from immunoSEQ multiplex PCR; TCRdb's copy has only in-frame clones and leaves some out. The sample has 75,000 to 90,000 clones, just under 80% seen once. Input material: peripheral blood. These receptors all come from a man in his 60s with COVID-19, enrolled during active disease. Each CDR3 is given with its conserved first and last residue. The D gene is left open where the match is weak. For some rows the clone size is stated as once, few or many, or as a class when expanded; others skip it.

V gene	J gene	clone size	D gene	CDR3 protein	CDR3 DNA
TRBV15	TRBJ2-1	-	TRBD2	CATSGTGAGINEQFF	TGTGCCACCAGCGGAACGGGAGCGGGGATCAATGAGCAGTTCTTC
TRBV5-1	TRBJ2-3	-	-	CASEGGTDTQYF	TGCGCCAGTGAGGGGGGCACAGATACGCAGTATTTT
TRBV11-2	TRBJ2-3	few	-	CASSSRPSRGTDTQYF	TGTGCCAGCAGCTCACGACCCTCTAGAGGCACAGATACGCAGTATTTT
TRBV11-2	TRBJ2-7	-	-	CASNTISSGWEQYF	TGTGCCAGCAACACCATCTCGTCAGGTTGGGAGCAGTACTTC
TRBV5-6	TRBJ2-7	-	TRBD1	CASSYGQGQYF	TGTGCCAGCAGCTACGGACAGGGCCAGTACTTC
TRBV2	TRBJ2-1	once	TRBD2	CASSAGLAEHNEQFF	TGTGCCAGCAGTGCGGGACTAGCGGAACACAATGAGCAGTTCTTC
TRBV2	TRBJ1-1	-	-	CASLSTTLNTEAFF	TGTGCCAGCCTAAGTACGACTTTGAACACTGAAGCTTTCTTT
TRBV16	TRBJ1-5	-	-	CASSAAARNRPQHF	TGTGCCAGCAGCGCGGCAGCCCGGAATCGGCCCCAGCATTTT
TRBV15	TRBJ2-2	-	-	CATGTSGSNTGELFF	TGTGCCACCGGGACTTCTGGATCGAACACCGGGGAGCTGTTTTTT
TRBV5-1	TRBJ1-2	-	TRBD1	CASSFDKGARYGYTF	TGCGCCAGCAGCTTCGACAAGGGGGCTCGGTACGGCTACACCTTC
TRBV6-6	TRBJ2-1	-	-	CASSLPRGRLFEQFF	TGTGCCAGCAGTCTCCCCCGCGGTAGGCTCTTTGAGCAGTTCTTC
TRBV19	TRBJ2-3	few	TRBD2	CASSDSGRALDTQYF	TGTGCCAGTAGTGATAGCGGGAGGGCCTTAGATACGCAGTATTTT
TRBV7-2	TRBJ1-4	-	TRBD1	CASSFKTGGGVSGRGLFF	TGTGCCAGCAGCTTCAAGACAGGGGGTGGTGTGTCGGGACGGGGACTGTTTTTT
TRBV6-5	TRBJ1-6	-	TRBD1	CASSPGQGYNSPLHF	TGTGCCAGCAGTCCGGGACAGGGGTATAATTCACCCCTCCACTTT
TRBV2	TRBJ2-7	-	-	CASSPDSTPSLEYF	TGTGCCAGCAGTCCGGACTCCACCCCTTCATTGGAGTACTTC
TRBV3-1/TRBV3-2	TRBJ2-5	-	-	CASSQQDRQETQYF	TGTGCCAGCAGTCAACAAGACAGGCAAGAGACCCAGTACTTC
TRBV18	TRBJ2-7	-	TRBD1	CASSPRDRAYEQYF	TGTGCCAGCTCACCGCGGGACAGGGCCTACGAGCAGTACTTC
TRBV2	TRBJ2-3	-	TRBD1	CASTNRGTSTDTQYF	TGTGCCAGCACGAACAGGGGGACTTCCACAGATACGCAGTATTTT
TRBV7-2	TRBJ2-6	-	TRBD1	CASSLGATGGSGANVLTF	TGTGCCAGCAGCTTAGGTGCGACAGGGGGATCTGGGGCCAACGTCCTGACTTTC
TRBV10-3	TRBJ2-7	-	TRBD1	CAISGRQGQTDEQYF	TGTGCCATCAGTGGACGACAGGGCCAAACTGACGAGCAGTACTTC
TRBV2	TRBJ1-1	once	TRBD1	CASREGARTEAFF	TGTGCCAGCAGGGAGGGGGCAAGAACTGAAGCTTTCTTT
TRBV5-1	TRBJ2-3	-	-	CASSLVPSGSGTDTQYF	TGCGCCAGCAGCTTGGTGCCCAGCGGATCGGGCACAGATACGCAGTATTTT
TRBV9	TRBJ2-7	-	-	CASSAGYEQYF	TGTGCCAGCAGCGCCGGCTACGAGCAGTACTTC
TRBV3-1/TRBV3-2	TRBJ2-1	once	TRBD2	CASSQGPGLAGGNEQFF	TGTGCCAGCAGCCAAGGGCCTGGGCTAGCGGGGGGAAATGAGCAGTTCTTC
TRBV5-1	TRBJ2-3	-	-	CASSLLRVYTDTQYF	TGCGCCAGCAGCTTGCTAAGAGTTTACACAGATACGCAGTATTTT
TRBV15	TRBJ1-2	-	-	CATSLGGVVSYGYTF	TGTGCCACCAGCCTGGGGGGGGTGGTTTCCTATGGCTACACCTTC
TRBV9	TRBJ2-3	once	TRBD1	CASSAGQGSTDTQYF	TGTGCCAGCAGCGCGGGACAGGGGAGCACAGATACGCAGTATTTT
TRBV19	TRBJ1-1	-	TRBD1	CASSMLPNTGGKAFF	TGTGCCAGTAGTATGCTACCCAATACAGGGGGCAAAGCTTTCTTT
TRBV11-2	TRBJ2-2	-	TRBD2	CASSSGGIQVLTGELFF	TGTGCCAGCAGCTCGGGAGGGATACAGGTTTTAACCGGGGAGCTGTTTTTT
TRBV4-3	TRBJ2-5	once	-	CASSQDPRSTQYF	TGCGCCAGCAGCCAAGATCCCCGTTCCACCCAGTACTTC
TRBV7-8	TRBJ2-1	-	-	CASSLGPAGYEQFF	TGTGCCAGCAGCTTAGGCCCCGCAGGCTATGAGCAGTTCTTC
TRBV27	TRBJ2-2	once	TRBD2	CASETSGGTGELFF	TGTGCCTCTGAAACTAGCGGGGGAACCGGGGAGCTGTTTTTT
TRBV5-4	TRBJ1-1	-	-	CASSIRTGNTEAFF	TGTGCCAGCAGCATACGGACTGGGAACACTGAAGCTTTCTTT
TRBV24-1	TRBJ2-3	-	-	CATSDAGRTDTQYF	TGTGCCACCAGTGATGCGGGGCGCACAGATACGCAGTATTTT
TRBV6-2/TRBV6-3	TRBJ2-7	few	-	CASSYPGNEQYF	TGTGCCAGCAGTTACCCAGGGAACGAGCAGTACTTC
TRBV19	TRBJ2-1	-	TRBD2	CASRPGVAGIYNEQFF	TGTGCCAGTAGGCCGGGAGTAGCGGGAATCTACAATGAGCAGTTCTTC
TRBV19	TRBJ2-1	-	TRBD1	CASTLPGQGPGEQFF	TGTGCCAGCACGCTTCCGGGACAGGGGCCTGGGGAGCAGTTCTTC
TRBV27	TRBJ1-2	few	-	CASSLFGREGGNGYTF	TGTGCCAGCAGTTTATTCGGCCGAGAGGGGGGGAATGGCTACACCTTC
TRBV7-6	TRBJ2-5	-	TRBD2	CASSLGLAALYQETQYF	TGTGCCAGCAGCTTAGGCCTAGCGGCCCTATACCAAGAGACCCAGTACTTC
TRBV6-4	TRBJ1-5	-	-	CASSGEGRESNQPQHF	TGTGCCAGCAGTGGGGAGGGCAGGGAGAGCAATCAGCCCCAGCATTTT
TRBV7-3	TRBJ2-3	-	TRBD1	CASSSPGDRRTDTQYF	TGTGCCAGCAGCTCCCCCGGGGACAGGAGAACAGATACGCAGTATTTT
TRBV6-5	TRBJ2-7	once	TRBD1	CASTPGQGYEQYF	TGTGCCAGCACCCCGGGACAGGGTTACGAGCAGTACTTC
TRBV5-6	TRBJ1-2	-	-	CASSLLGGYGYTF	TGTGCCAGCAGCTTGCTCGGGGGTTACGGCTACACCTTC
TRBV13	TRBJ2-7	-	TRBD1	CASSPRQGPSYEQYF	TGTGCCAGCAGCCCCCGACAGGGCCCCTCCTACGAGCAGTACTTC
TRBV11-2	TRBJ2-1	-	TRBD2	CASRSLAGLYNEQFF	TGTGCCAGCAGATCACTAGCGGGCCTCTACAATGAGCAGTTCTTC
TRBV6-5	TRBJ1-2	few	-	CASSSPGSGGGYTF	TGTGCCAGCAGTTCGCCCGGGAGTGGGGGTGGCTACACCTTC
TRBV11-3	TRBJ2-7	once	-	CASSLQETYEQYF	TGTGCCAGCAGCTTACAAGAGACCTACGAGCAGTACTTC
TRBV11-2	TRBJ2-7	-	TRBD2	CASSLALAGENEQYF	TGTGCCAGCAGCTTAGCTCTAGCGGGAGAGAACGAGCAGTACTTC
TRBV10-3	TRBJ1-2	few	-	CAISESDRHIF	TGTGCCATCAGTGAGTCGGATAGACACATCTTC
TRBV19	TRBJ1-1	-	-	CASSRADRMNTEAFF	TGTGCCAGTAGTAGGGCGGACAGAATGAACACTGAAGCTTTCTTT
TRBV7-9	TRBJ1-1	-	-	CASSIDTNTEAFF	TGTGCCAGCAGCATAGACACGAACACTGAAGCTTTCTTT
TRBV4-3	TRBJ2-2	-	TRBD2	CASSQRRESGGELFF	TGCGCCAGCAGCCAACGGCGGGAGTCTGGCGGGGAGCTGTTTTTT
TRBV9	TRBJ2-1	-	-	CASSVNRERPVNEQFF	TGTGCCAGCAGCGTAAACCGGGAGCGTCCGGTCAATGAGCAGTTCTTC
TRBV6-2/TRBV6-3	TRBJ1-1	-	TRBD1	CASSPPIQGLGTEAFF	TGTGCCAGCAGTCCCCCAATACAGGGGCTGGGCACTGAAGCTTTCTTT